This T cell receptor (beta chain) emerged from a study of shared clonotypes between healthy human individuals. Overall study context: Participating donors consisted of a couple of women and a few men aged 18 to 49.

Study observations and caveats: Memory subsets generally showed smaller estimated richness than naive subsets did.

Comments on this clone: Its antigen is as yet unknown.

Only in-frame clones appear in the TCRdb table, and some are missing; sequencing was by immunoSEQ multiplex PCR. Of roughly 700,000 clones listed, 74% were seen once; the top ten hold over 1.5%. The TCR sequence derives from a woman aged 25 to 45 in good health. The specimen sequenced was memory CD4+ T cells sorted from blood. The subset: CD45RA-negative fraction.

The CDR3 region is CASIPGTGDEQYF. The DNA of the CDR3 is TGTGCCAGCATCCCCGGGACAGGGGACGAGCAGTACTTC. The chain has TRBV27 and TRBJ2-7; 10 bases fit TRBD1. The V gene end was trimmed by 7 bases and the J gene end by 5 bases; junction bases not matched to a gene: 5. Germline values: CDR1 MNHEY, CDR2 SMNVEV (reference sequence). The CDR3 sequence is 13 residues long.